Listed here are 20 T cell receptor beta chains from one sample, sequenced in a study of T cell changes during pregnancy in multiple sclerosis (dated by TCRdb to between 2018 and 2021). Receptor amplification or capture employed the immunoSEQ multiplex PCR assay. As stored in TCRdb, this immuneACCESS dataset retains in-frame rearrangements with V and J assigned. A fraction of the clones does not appear; measured against another copy, unresolved V genes explain less than half of the discrepancy, and the remainder lacks a known reason. Here the sample has 45,000 to 70,000 clones; roughly nine tenths occur a single time. The ten largest clones represent less than 3.5% of the sample. The sample in question was peripheral blood, obtained in the third trimester of pregnancy. These receptors were obtained from a female donor in good health, enrolled as a control in a pregnancy study.

The chain joins TRBV4-3 to TRBJ1-3, with D unclear. There are 13 residues in the CDR3. The V end was cut by 3 bases, the J end by 4 bases, with 7 bases between. CDR1 LGHNA and CDR2 YSLEER come from the germline V gene. CDR3 DNA: TGCGCCAGCAGCCACGCGGGGGGAAACACCATATATTTT. Its translation: CASSHAGGNTIYF.

Concerning this clone itself: At the DNA level, this CDR3 is encoded by other sequences in the same sample as well. J is TRBJ1-5 and V is TRBV27; TRBD1 agrees at 7 bases. There are 18 residues in the CDR3. Germline V gives CDR1 MNHEY, CDR2 SMNVEV (reference sequence). Trimming at V came to 2 bases and at J to 4 bases, leaving 14 bases not matched to a gene. The CDR3 loop reads CASSLKDPRGSTNQPQHF. The DNA of the CDR3 is TGTGCCAGCAGTTTAAAGGATCCCAGGGGGAGTACTAATCAGCCCCAGCATTTT.

The chain couples TRBV6-5 to TRBJ2-7; the D is unclear. CDR1 MNHEY and CDR2 SVGAGI come from the germline V gene. The germline V and J ends were trimmed by 0 bases and 0 bases, with 6 bases remaining between them. The CDR3 length is 14 residues. The CDR3, as DNA: TGTGCCAGCAGTTACTCGCCAGGCTCCTACGAGCAGTACTTC. Translation: CASSYSPGSYEQYF.

This clone was recorded once. The rearrangement joins TRBV6-1 to TRBJ2-7, with 11 bases matching TRBD1. With 7 bases clipped from V and 2 bases from J, the junction kept 4 bases outside the gene matches. The germline V gene encodes CDR1 MNHNS and CDR2 SASEGT. CDR3 length: 14 amino acids. The CDR3 protein is CASNRGQGAYEQYF. The CDR3 DNA is TGTGCCAGCAATCGGGGACAGGGGGCCTACGAGCAGTACTTC.

This sequence joins TRBV4-3 and TRBJ2-7, with 9 bases fitting TRBD1. The CDR3 totals 15 residues. J gave up 2 bases and V 4 bases, and 6 bases lay outside the gene matches. CDR1 LGHNA and CDR2 YSLEER come from the germline V gene. The DNA of the CDR3 is TGCGCCAGCAGCCCGGGACAGGGCATAACCTACGAGCAGTACTTC. Its translation: CASSPGQGITYEQYF.

The chain couples TRBV5-5 to TRBJ2-1, with D hard to call. CDR3 length: 12 amino acids. Germline CDR1 reads SGHKS; CDR2 reads YYEKEE (reference sequence). V dropped 4 bases and J dropped 9 bases, with 11 bases sitting between them. The CDR3 reads CASSIHRGEQFF. For the CDR3, the DNA is TGTGCCAGCAGCATACATCGCGGTGAGCAGTTCTTC.

The V and J genes are TRBV10-2 and TRBJ2-3; possible D gene TRBD2, 6 bases. With 5 bases removed from V and 2 bases from J, the gap between germline ends came to 11 bases. Looked up from germline, CDR1 is WSHSY and CDR2 is SAAADI. There are 14 residues in the CDR3. CDR3 sequence reads: CASSPLALTDTQYF. The CDR3 DNA is TGCGCCAGCAGTCCACTAGCCCTCACAGATACGCAGTATTTT.

V gene TRBV27 combines with J gene TRBJ2-3; D is unresolved. Germline V lookup: CDR1 MNHEY, CDR2 SMNVEV (reference sequence). V dropped 5 bases and J dropped 6 bases, with 12 bases sitting between them. The CDR3 spans 13 residues. Here the CDR3 reads CASSPPNSDTQYF. CDR3 in DNA: TGTGCCAGCAGTCCCCCTAACTCCGATACGCAGTATTTT.

The chain carries TRBV19 and TRBJ2-7; possibly TRBD1 for D (6 bases). V was pared by 5 bases and J by 3 bases, with 14 bases between. CDR1 is LNHDA, CDR2 SQIVND, per germline (reference sequence). The CDR3 runs to 14 residues. DNA of the CDR3: TGTGCCAGTAGTGTCCAGGGGCGCCACTACGAGCAGTACTTC. This gives the protein CASSVQGRHYEQYF.

V and J are TRBV5-1 and TRBJ1-1, with 8 bases matching TRBD1. The V gene end was trimmed by 4 bases and the J gene end by 8 bases; junction bases not matched to a gene: 7. Germline assignment: CDR1 SGHRS and CDR2 YFSETQ. The CDR3 extends over 13 amino acids. The CDR3, as DNA: TGCGCCAGCAGCAATACCCGGGACAGGGAAGCTTTCTTT. It codes for CASSNTRDREAFF.

This chain connects TRBV5-4 to TRBJ1-6; tentatively, D is TRBD1 (6 bases). CDR3 length equals 15 residues. Germline CDR1 reads SGHNT; CDR2 reads YYREEE (reference sequence). The germline V and J ends were trimmed by 0 bases and 11 bases, with 15 bases remaining between them. The CDR3 is CASSLDGPRGTPLHF. DNA of the CDR3: TGTGCCAGCAGCTTGGATGGACCGAGGGGGACACCCCTCCACTTT. Based on the CDR3 plus reference TRBV5-4 and TRBJ1-6, the full variable domain is ETGVTQSPTHLIKTRGQQVTLRCSSQSGHNTVSWYQQALGQGPQFIFQYYREEENGRGNFPPRFSGLQFPNYSSELNVNALELDDSALYLCASSLDGPRGTPLHFGNGTRLTVT.

CDR3 protein: CASSQTGTGNEQFF. CDR3 bases: TGTGCCAGCAGCCAGACAGGGACAGGCAATGAGCAGTTCTTC. The chain links TRBV7-6 to TRBJ2-1, with 8 bases lining up with TRBD1. The CDR3 loop spans 14 amino acids. Germline lookup yields CDR1 SGHVS and CDR2 FNYEAQ. Germline trimming cut 5 bases from V and 6 bases from J; bases unmatched to any gene: 6.

The chain joins TRBV10-3 to TRBJ1-1; weak D call: TRBD1 (6 bases). Trimming pared 7 bases from V and 1 base from J, leaving 10 bases between. CDR1 and CDR2 from the germline V gene are ENHRY and SYGVKD. This CDR3 is built from 13 residues. This CDR3 reads CAIKDSKNTEAFF. The CDR3 DNA follows: TGTGCCATCAAGGACAGTAAGAACACTGAAGCTTTCTTT.

This clone was counted a single time. The rearrangement links TRBV18 to TRBJ2-2; weak D call: TRBD1 (6 bases). The length of the CDR3 is 15 residues. Between the trimmed V and J ends, which lost 8 bases and 10 bases, there was a span of 23 bases. Germline lookup yields CDR1 KGHSH and CDR2 LQKENI. The CDR3 DNA follows: TGTGCCAGCGTCCACCGCGCAGGGGCCGAGGTGGAGCTGTTTTTT. It is translated as CASVHRAGAEVELFF.

The table lists this clone with a few counts. The chain couples TRBV5-5 to TRBJ1-3, with 7 bases fitting TRBD1. CDR3 length equals 14 residues. V lost 4 bases and J lost 3; bases outside the gene matches: 4. Germline V gene lookup returns CDR1 SGHKS and CDR2 YYEKEE (reference sequence). The CDR3 region has the DNA TGTGCCAGCAGCATCGACAGGGTTGGAAACACCATATATTTT. Translation: CASSIDRVGNTIYF.

The CDR3 is CASSFNTGVSGNTIYF. CDR3 bases: TGTGCCAGCAGTTTTAACACAGGGGTCTCTGGAAACACCATATATTTT. V and J are TRBV11-2 and TRBJ1-3, with TRBD1 identical over 7 bases. Unmatched junction bases numbered 8, after V lost 6 bases and J lost 0 bases. CDR3 length: 16 amino acids. Germline lookup yields CDR1 SGHAT and CDR2 FQNNGV.

This chain links TRBV28 with TRBJ1-2, with TRBD1 matching over 8 bases. The ends lost 3 bases at V and 3 bases at J; junction bases unmatched: 6. Germline CDR1 MDHEN, CDR2 SYDVKM. CDR3 length equals 15 residues. The CDR3 DNA reads as TGTGCCAGCAGTTTCATGACAGGGGCCCACTATGGCTACACCTTC. Translating gives CASSFMTGAHYGYTF.

This clone was seen more than once but under ten times. The V call is TRBV11-3, the J call TRBJ1-1; 7 positions agree with TRBD1. Germline CDR1 and CDR2: SGHNT and YENEEA. The CDR3 covers 11 residues. V shed 3 bases, J shed 10 bases, and the junction held 2 bases outside the gene matches. The CDR3: CASSFGTAAFF. The CDR3 bases are TGTGCCAGCAGCTTTGGGACAGCAGCTTTCTTT.

V usage is TRBV5-1 and J usage is TRBJ2-3; a weak D match, TRBD2 (6 bases). From germline, CDR1 is SGHRS and CDR2 YFSETQ. The length of the CDR3 is 16 residues. V shed 0 bases and J shed 3 bases, with 14 bases lying between them. Here the CDR3 reads CASSLESGSGTDTQYF. CDR3 nucleotides: TGCGCCAGCAGCTTGGAATCGGGGAGCGGGACAGATACGCAGTATTTT.

The chain is built from TRBV11-2 and TRBJ1-1; the D is unclear. Germline-derived CDR1 and CDR2 are SGHAT and FQNNGV. V was pared by 3 bases and J by 7 bases, with 12 bases between. The CDR3 has 13 amino acids. The CDR3 sequence is CASSFNSYGEAFF. CDR3 DNA sequence: TGTGCCAGCAGCTTCAACAGTTATGGTGAAGCTTTCTTT.